This T cell receptor (beta chain) originates from a study of T cell changes during pregnancy in multiple sclerosis. Germline values: CDR1 SNHLY, CDR2 FYNNEI. This CDR3 region has 15 residues. The V end lost 4 bases, the J end lost 6 bases, and 18 bases lay between the germline ends. Only in-frame clones appear in the TCRdb table, and some are missing; sequencing was by immunoSEQ multiplex PCR. The sample lists roughly 61,000 clones, 93% occurring once. The chain uses TRBV2 and TRBJ1-1; D possibly corresponds to TRBD1 (6 bases). The clonotype originates from a female donor with multiple sclerosis, enrolled in a pregnancy study. Sequencing used peripheral blood, obtained after pregnancy. The CDR3, as DNA: TGTGCCAGCAGTGCGGGGGGCGCGGTAAGGGCTGAAGCTTTCTTT. The encoded protein is CASSAGGAVRAEAFF.